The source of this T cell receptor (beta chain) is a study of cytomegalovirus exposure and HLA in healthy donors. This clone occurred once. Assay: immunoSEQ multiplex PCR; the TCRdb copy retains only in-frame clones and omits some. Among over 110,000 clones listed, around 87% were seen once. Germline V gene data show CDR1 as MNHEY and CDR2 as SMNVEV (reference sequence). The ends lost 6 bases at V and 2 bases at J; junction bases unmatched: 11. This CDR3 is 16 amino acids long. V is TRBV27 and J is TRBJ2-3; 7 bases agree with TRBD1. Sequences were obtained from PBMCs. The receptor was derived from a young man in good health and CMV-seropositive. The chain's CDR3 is CASSSSVGQITDTQYF. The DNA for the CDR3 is TGTGCCAGCAGCTCTTCGGTGGGACAGATCACAGATACGCAGTATTTT.